The 4 T cell receptor beta chains reported below all come from one sample, sequenced in a study of human T cells and chemical hapten exposure. Stated time point: patch test 1, 2 weeks after DPC sensitization. Documented treatment: therapeutic diphenylcyclopropenone sensitization with weekly scalp DPC. TCRdb ran MiXCR on the RACE reads and lists one entry per CDR3 protein. The profile shows about 380,000 distinct CDR3 sequences, more than 4.5% of them singletons. The sequences come from whole blood, collected in connection with sensitization to the hapten diphenylcyclopropenone (DPC). The receptors stem from a woman between 50 and 59 years old with alopecia areata. Some clones in this sample may be carry-over from other donors' samples.

This clonotype has ten or more counts. This chain links TRBV20-1 with TRBJ1-2, with D uncertain. CDR3 length: 14 amino acids. Germline V gene sequence: CDR1 DFQATT, CDR2 SNEGSKA (reference sequence). Trimming took 6 bases from V and 4 from J, leaving 18 bases between them. The CDR3 protein is CSAPTGQVTYGYTF. The CDR3 DNA reads TGCAGTGCCCCCACCGGCCAGGTGACCTATGGCTACACCTTC.

This clonotype was counted between two and nine times. CDR3 protein: CASSPGLAIEQYF. The CDR3 DNA reads TGTGCCAGCAGTCCAGGACTAGCAATCGAGCAGTACTTC. The chain couples TRBV6-5 to TRBJ2-7, with 8 bases lining up with TRBD2. Trimming cost V 5 bases and J 6 bases; bases outside gene matches: 6. Germline V gene lookup returns CDR1 MNHEY and CDR2 SVGAGI. The CDR3 is 13 amino acids.

This chain links TRBV7-2 with TRBJ1-1; tentative D call: TRBD1 (5 bases). The CDR3 has 15 amino acids. Germline CDR1 is SGHTA and CDR2 is FQGNSA. The V end lost 7 bases, the J end lost 3 bases, and 18 bases lay between the germline ends. The CDR3 here is CASTQKWRGDTEAFF. The CDR3 region has the DNA TGTGCCAGCACCCAAAAGTGGCGGGGGGACACTGAAGCTTTCTTT.

The V and J genes are TRBV7-2 and TRBJ2-7, with a tentative D call TRBD2 (6 bases). V was cut by 0 bases and J by 7 bases, with 10 bases left in between. The germline CDR1 and CDR2 sequences are SGHTA and FQGNSA. CDR3 size: 13 residues. CDR3 sequence reads: CASSLANSGEQYF. The CDR3 nucleotides are TGTGCCAGCAGCTTAGCGAATAGCGGAGAGCAGTACTTC. Together with reference TRBV7-2 and TRBJ2-7, the CDR3 gives the full variable domain: GAGVSQSPSNKVTEKGKDVELRCDPISGHTALYWYRQSLGQGLEFLIYFQGNSAPDKSGLPSDRFSAERTGGSVSTLTIQRTQQEDSAVYLCASSLANSGEQYFGPGTRLTVT.